This TCR beta chain was captured by sequencing in a study of T cells in lung cancer brain metastases (dated 2018 in TCRdb). Background on the whole study: About 85% of the roughly 20 patients had a history of tobacco use, with a median of about 44 pack-years. About 90% of the 20 patients received no interval therapy between primary and metastasis resection. A median interval of roughly 330 days was observed between acquisition of the primary and brain metastasis specimens. The study compared TCR beta CDR3 repertoires between fully resected primary non-small cell lung cancers and paired brain metastases. The cohort comprised some 20 patients contributing 40 or so specimens, one primary lung lesion and one brain metastasis each. Patients had a median age at first diagnosis of roughly 59 years, with roughly nine males and fewer than twelve females. The average DNA integrity number was approximately 3.8 in both primary and metastatic specimens, and the two sites did not differ significantly.

Deletion took 3 bases off V and 6 bases off J, with a span of 18 bases between the germline ends. The germline V gene sets CDR1 to MNHEY and CDR2 to SVGAGI. Including the terminal cysteine and phenylalanine, the CDR3 comprises 15 residues. Here the CDR3 DNA is all that survives: 45 bases in frame from base 1. Patients had resection for either synchronous oligometastatic disease or delayed recurrence of a solitary brain metastasis. Patients with a history of multiple malignancies were excluded so that cancers other than NSCLC would not be included. Tumor areas were macrodissected from five or six deparaffinized about 9.7 um unstained sections under guidance from marked H&E slides. Every specimen was formalin-fixed and paraffin-embedded (FFPE). The AllPrep DNA/RNA FFPE Kit was used for extraction of genomic DNA. Comments on this clone: Its antigen specificity is not known. No qualities accompany the bases; no much larger clone lies one base away.

Overall study results and their limits: DNA fragmentation in the FFPE samples may have kept the complete infiltrating T cell repertoire from being retrieved. The ten most abundant clones made up a significantly larger repertoire fraction in brain metastases than primaries, suggesting clonal expansion. Most clones were found to be lesion-specific, and limited overlap was observed between paired lesions (mean Morisita index about 0.24). Significantly fewer unique productive clones were found in brain metastases than in paired primaries (median around 1,500 versus 5,000). The study could not control for the effects of preoperative corticosteroids on T cell infiltration in brain metastases.

Each sample received between about 2.24 and 5 ug of genomic DNA as input, and paired samples received equal DNA input. TCR beta libraries were constructed with the immunoSEQ hsTCRbeta Kit, with multiplexed V and J gene primers used across two PCR steps. The pooled libraries, together with positive and negative controls, were sequenced on an Illumina MiSeq running a 100-cycle paired-end protocol. In the source study's methods: Raw data were processed by the immunoSEQ vendor into normalized, annotated TCR beta repertoire reports. Richness was defined as unique clones by nucleotide sequence, and total richness was extrapolated with the iChao1 and Efron-Thisted estimators. Paired lesions were characterized and compared using Pielou's evenness, Simpson's index, top-ten clone proportional abundance, and the Morisita overlap index. Not all clones reach the TCRdb copy of this immuneACCESS table, which keeps in-frame sequences only. Checked studies attribute under half of the gap to unresolved V genes and leave the rest unexplained. The V and J calls and the clone size are those of that table, but D and trimming were determined from the DNA. In this sample the table shows around 5,600 clones, roughly 80% of which occur a single time. The top ten constitute about 6% of the sample.

Sample: tumor tissue from a brain metastasis. The intended sense of this specimen's cell subset or site label: paired resected brain metastasis. The chain is encoded by TRBV6-5 joined to TRBJ2-7, with a weak D call of TRBD1 (6 bases match). The receptor's source is a man over 45 with non-small cell lung cancer that had spread to the brain. The sequence in DNA is TGTGCCAGCAGTTATAGCAAACAGGGTACCGGCGAGCAGTACTTC. Its coded protein is CASSYSKQGTGEQYF.